This T cell receptor beta chain emerged from a study of T cell repertoires in cytomegalovirus infection. The overall study: CMV epitopes in the study were HLA-C-restricted (recently identified) and HLA-B-restricted (well studied). Through public TCR beta signatures, both CMV infection and matching HLA type were indicated.

TCRdb recomputed calls from the reads with MiXCR, one row per CDR3 protein. The sample has approximately 730,000 distinct CDR3 sequences; around 30% are singletons. Germline assignment: CDR1 MDHEN and CDR2 SYDVKM. CDR3 length: 17 residues. The V gene end was trimmed by 4 bases and the J gene end by 0 bases; junction bases not matched to a gene: 8. The table lists this clonotype with a few counts. Its target is not known. Study outcomes and limitations: Dominating the ex vivo response were HLA-C-restricted CMV-specific TCR beta clonotypes. Carriage of CMV together with the relevant HLA was identifiable through cumulative public TCR beta family frequency.

The sequence was collected from a human donor in good health (CMV status not recorded). Some clones in this sample may be carry-over from other donors' samples. J is TRBJ2-1 and V is TRBV28; TRBD2 matches at 8 bases. The input for sequencing was cultured PBMCs, taken from culture after CMV antigen stimulation. The CDR3 sequence is CASSSIGREGSYNEQFF. The CDR3 nucleotides read TGTGCCAGCAGTTCCATAGGACGGGAGGGCTCCTACAATGAGCAGTTCTTC.